These T cell receptor beta chains were read from a single sample in a study of cytomegalovirus exposure and HLA in healthy donors. Produced via immunoSEQ multiplex PCR; TCRdb's table is partial and in-frame only. The table has around 52,000 clones, about 86% seen once; the top ten hold around 1.7%. Material: PBMCs. The receptors shown here come from a man aged 40-55 years in good health and CMV-seronegative. Each CDR3 is given with its conserved first and last residue. A D gene is named only where the DNA matches it firmly. Size tells how often a clone was seen (once, few, many) or the class of an expanded clone, and some rows leave it out.

j_call	v_call	clone_size	d_call	cdr3_nt	cdr3_aa
TRBJ1-1	TRBV6-5	many	TRBD1	TGTGCCAGCAGTTTTCCAGGGGGAACTGAAGCTTTCTTT	CASSFPGGTEAFF
TRBJ2-1	TRBV11-3	once	TRBD1	TGTGCCAGCAGCTTTCGTGGACAGGGAGCCTACAATGAGCAGTTCTTC	CASSFRGQGAYNEQFF
TRBJ1-5	TRBV4-1	NA	NA	TGCGCCAGCAGCCAAGAAGTGCGGAATCAGCCCCAGCATTTT	CASSQEVRNQPQHF
TRBJ2-5	TRBV5-1	NA	TRBD2	TGCGCCAGCAGCTGGATGGGACTAGCGGGGGCGATGCCTGAGACCCAGTACTTC	CASSWMGLAGAMPETQYF
TRBJ1-2	TRBV5-6	NA	TRBD1	TGTGCCAGCAGCTTGGCAGGGGGCCTGGGTGGCTACACCTTC	CASSLAGGLGGYTF
TRBJ2-5	TRBV4-2	NA	NA	TGTGCCAGCAGCCAAGCGGGGGTCCAAGAGACCCAGTACTTC	CASSQAGVQETQYF
TRBJ2-5	TRBV7-2	once	NA	TGTGCCAGCAGCGTCCCAGGGCAAGAGACCCAGTACTTC	CASSVPGQETQYF
TRBJ1-2	TRBV5-1	NA	TRBD1	TGCGCCAGCAGCGGAGGGACAGACTATGGCTACACCTTC	CASSGGTDYGYTF
TRBJ2-3	TRBV27	NA	NA	TGTGCCAGCAGTTTACGGGGGATGGGCACAGATACGCAGTATTTT	CASSLRGMGTDTQYF
TRBJ1-4	TRBV10-3	few	NA	TGTGCCATCAGCACAGGGTTCGATGAAAAACTGTTTTTT	CAISTGFDEKLFF
TRBJ1-5	TRBV19	NA	NA	TGTGCCAGTAGTATGGGGGCAGGGACGCAGCCCCAGCATTTT	CASSMGAGTQPQHF
TRBJ2-1	TRBV7-2	NA	TRBD2	TGTGCCAGCAGCCCCAGCGGGGGGGCCTACAATGAGCAGTTCTTC	CASSPSGGAYNEQFF
TRBJ2-3	TRBV7-3	few	NA	TGTGCCAGCAGCGCCTCCACGGTTGATACGCAGTATTTT	CASSASTVDTQYF
TRBJ1-1	TRBV4-3	NA	TRBD1	TGCGCCAGCAGCCAAGTTCTCGGGACAGGGGGCACTGAAGCTTTCTTT	CASSQVLGTGGTEAFF
TRBJ1-6	TRBV2	NA	NA	TGTGCCAGCAGGTCACAGGGAAATAATTCACCCCTCCACTTT	CASRSQGNNSPLHF
TRBJ1-3	TRBV5-1	NA	TRBD1	TGCGCCAGCAGCTCCACAACGCCCGGGACAGGGAGTGGAAACACCATATATTTT	CASSSTTPGTGSGNTIYF
TRBJ1-1	TRBV9	once	NA	TGTGCCAGCAGCGAGGGTGGGGGGTTGAACACTGAAGCTTTCTTT	CASSEGGGLNTEAFF
TRBJ1-1	TRBV19	NA	NA	TGTGCCAGTAGTGCAGGTATGAACACTGAAGCTTTCTTT	CASSAGMNTEAFF
TRBJ2-2	TRBV30	once	NA	TGTGCCTGGGGGGGCGCTACAGGGCCCAACACCGGGGAGCTGTTTTTT	CAWGGATGPNTGELFF
TRBJ2-2	TRBV4-3	few	NA	TGCGCCAGCAGCCTTGGATACCGGGACACCGGGGAGCTGTTTTTT	CASSLGYRDTGELFF
TRBJ2-3	TRBV2	NA	NA	TGTGCCAGCAGACGAGACTCCACAGATACGCAGTATTTT	CASRRDSTDTQYF
TRBJ2-3	TRBV21-1	NA	NA	TGTGCCAGCAGCGCGGGGGACTGGCTTGGCACAGATACGCAGTATTTT	CASSAGDWLGTDTQYF
TRBJ1-4	TRBV7-2	once	NA	TGTGCCAGCAGCTTAGGGGCAGGGGAAAAACTGTTTTTT	CASSLGAGEKLFF
TRBJ1-1	TRBV2	NA	TRBD1	TGTGCCAGCAGTTCCTACAGGGGTGCTGAAGCTTTCTTT	CASSSYRGAEAFF
TRBJ2-7	TRBV5-6	NA	NA	TGTGCCAGCAGCTTGGGGCGGGTCCCCGGGGAGCAGTACTTC	CASSLGRVPGEQYF
TRBJ2-1	TRBV11-3	NA	NA	TGTGCCAGCAGCTTCACTAGCTCCCCCATCTACAATGAGCAGTTCTTC	CASSFTSSPIYNEQFF
TRBJ1-2	TRBV5-6	NA	NA	TGTGCCAGCAGCTTGGGGTCCGGGAACGGCTACACCTTC	CASSLGSGNGYTF
TRBJ2-7	TRBV4-3	NA	TRBD1	TGCGCCAGCAGCCAAAAGACAGGGGGCTACGAGCAGTACTTC	CASSQKTGGYEQYF
TRBJ1-1	TRBV19	NA	NA	TGTGCCAGTAGTAGACTTGAGGGAACTGAAGCTTTCTTT	CASSRLEGTEAFF
TRBJ1-1	TRBV6-1	few	NA	TGTGCCAGCAGTGAATTGTTGGCGGGAGACACTGAAGCTTTCTTT	CASSELLAGDTEAFF
TRBJ1-2	TRBV19	NA	NA	TGTGCCAGTAGTATAGTAGTCAGGAACTATGGCTACACCTTC	CASSIVVRNYGYTF
TRBJ2-3	TRBV6-4	NA	TRBD1	TGTGCCAGCACACCGGGACAGGACACAGATACGCAGTATTTT	CASTPGQDTDTQYF
TRBJ2-5	TRBV11-3	NA	TRBD2	TGTGCCAGCAGCACACCTAGCGGGGGGCTTCAAGAGACCCAGTACTTC	CASSTPSGGLQETQYF
TRBJ1-1	TRBV15	NA	TRBD1	TGTGCCACCAGCAGAGATGGGACAGGGGGATGGATCACTGAAGCTTTCTTT	CATSRDGTGGWITEAFF
TRBJ2-3	TRBV7-7	NA	NA	TGTGCCAGCAGCTTAGATCAGGGAGATACGCAGTATTTT	CASSLDQGDTQYF
TRBJ1-6	TRBV4-1	NA	NA	TGCGCCAGCAGCCAAGATGGGAGCTCCTATAATTCACCCCTCCACTTT	CASSQDGSSYNSPLHF
TRBJ1-1	TRBV19	once	NA	TGTGCCAGTAGTAGCCGGGGTCACACTGAAGCTTTCTTT	CASSSRGHTEAFF
TRBJ2-1	TRBV30	NA	TRBD1	TGTGCCTGGAGTCTGGACAGGCTACGTGGGAACAATGAGCAGTTCTTC	CAWSLDRLRGNNEQFF
TRBJ1-6	TRBV5-5	NA	NA	TGTGCCAGCAGTACCCCCGGCTCAGGGATCGGGAATTCACCCCTCCACTTT	CASSTPGSGIGNSPLHF
TRBJ2-1	TRBV29-1	once	TRBD1	TGCAGCGGGGACGGGACAGGCCCTGATGAGCAGTTCTTC	CSGDGTGPDEQFF
TRBJ1-2	TRBV7-2	NA	NA	TGTGCCAGCAGCTCGCCACGTCAGAACCTTGACTATGGCTACACCTTC	CASSSPRQNLDYGYTF
TRBJ1-1	TRBV7-9	NA	TRBD1	TGTGCCAGCAGCTTAGGAGGGGGCGGAAACACTGAAGCTTTCTTT	CASSLGGGGNTEAFF
TRBJ1-3	TRBV30	NA	NA	TGTGCCTGGAGTACAGGAAACACCATATATTTT	CAWSTGNTIYF
TRBJ2-2	TRBV11-3	NA	TRBD1	TGTGCCAGCAGCTACAGGGGGCCGCGTAACACCGGGGAGCTGTTTTTT	CASSYRGPRNTGELFF
TRBJ1-2	TRBV19	NA	NA	TGTGCCAGTACCCGGGGACTTAACGCCTATGGCTACACCTTC	CASTRGLNAYGYTF
TRBJ2-5	TRBV5-1	NA	NA	TGCGCCAGCAGCCGACTCCGGGACACCCAAGAGACCCAGTACTTC	CASSRLRDTQETQYF
TRBJ2-7	TRBV11-3	NA	TRBD1	TGTGCCAGCAGCCGTCCGGGACAGGGATCCTACGAGCAGTACTTC	CASSRPGQGSYEQYF
TRBJ1-1	TRBV11-2	NA	NA	TGTGCCAGCAGCTTAGGCTTAGGGGGAGCAGGGAACACTGAAGCTTTCTTT	CASSLGLGGAGNTEAFF
TRBJ1-1	TRBV11-2	NA	TRBD1	TGTGCCAGCAGCTTTTCACAGGGGGTGAACACTGAAGCTTTCTTT	CASSFSQGVNTEAFF
TRBJ1-2	TRBV5-4	NA	NA	TGTGCCAGCAGCGCGGTGCTCGGCGGCTATGGCTACACCTTC	CASSAVLGGYGYTF